In its sample, the clone carrying this TCR beta chain was seen a few times. What it recognizes is unknown. The germline V gene has CDR1 MDHEN and CDR2 SYDVKM. The trim removed 6 bases at V and 9 bases at J, leaving 9 bases unmatched. The CDR3 sequence is 14 residues long. This sample stems from a study of human T cells and chemical hapten exposure. Described time point: patch test 3, about 24 weeks after DPC sensitization. This sample's treatment: therapeutic diphenylcyclopropenone sensitization with weekly scalp DPC. At every patch-test visit, blood was drawn before the patch test was applied. TCRdb analysed the RACE reads with MiXCR anew, one entry per CDR3 protein. The sample includes 180,000 or so distinct CDR3 sequences, approximately 24% seen only once; the top ten take approximately 2.3%. Study-wide findings and caveats: PT1 expanded TCR counts correlated positively with patch test score.

Sequencing used whole blood, obtained in connection with sensitization to the hapten diphenylcyclopropenone (DPC). The sequence came from a middle-aged woman with alopecia areata. Some clones in this sample may be carry-over from other donors' samples. The V call is TRBV28, the J call TRBJ2-3; 10 nucleotides line up with TRBD2. CDR3 DNA: TGTGCCAGCAGCTTAGCGGGAGGCTCCGGGACGCAGTATTTT. Translation: CASSLAGGSGTQYF.